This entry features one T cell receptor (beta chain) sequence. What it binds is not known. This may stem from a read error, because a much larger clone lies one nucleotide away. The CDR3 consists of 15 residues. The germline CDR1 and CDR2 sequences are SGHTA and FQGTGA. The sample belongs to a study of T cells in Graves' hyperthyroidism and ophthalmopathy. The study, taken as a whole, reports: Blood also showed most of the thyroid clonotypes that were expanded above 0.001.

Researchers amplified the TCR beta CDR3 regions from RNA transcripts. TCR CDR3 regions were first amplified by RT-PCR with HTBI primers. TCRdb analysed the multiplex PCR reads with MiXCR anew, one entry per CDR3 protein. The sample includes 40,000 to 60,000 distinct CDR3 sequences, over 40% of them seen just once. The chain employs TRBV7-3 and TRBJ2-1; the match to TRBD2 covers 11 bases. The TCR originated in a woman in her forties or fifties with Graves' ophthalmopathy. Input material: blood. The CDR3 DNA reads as TGTGCCAGCAGCCCACTAGCGGGGGCCTACAATGAGCAGCTCTTC. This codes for CASSPLAGAYNEQLF. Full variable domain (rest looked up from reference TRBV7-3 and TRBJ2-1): GAGVSQTPSNKVTEKGKYVELRCDPISGHTALYWYRQSLGQGPEFLIYFQGTGAADDSGLPNDRFFAVRPEGSVSTLKIQRTERGDSAVYLCASSPLAGAYNEQLFGPGTRLTVL.